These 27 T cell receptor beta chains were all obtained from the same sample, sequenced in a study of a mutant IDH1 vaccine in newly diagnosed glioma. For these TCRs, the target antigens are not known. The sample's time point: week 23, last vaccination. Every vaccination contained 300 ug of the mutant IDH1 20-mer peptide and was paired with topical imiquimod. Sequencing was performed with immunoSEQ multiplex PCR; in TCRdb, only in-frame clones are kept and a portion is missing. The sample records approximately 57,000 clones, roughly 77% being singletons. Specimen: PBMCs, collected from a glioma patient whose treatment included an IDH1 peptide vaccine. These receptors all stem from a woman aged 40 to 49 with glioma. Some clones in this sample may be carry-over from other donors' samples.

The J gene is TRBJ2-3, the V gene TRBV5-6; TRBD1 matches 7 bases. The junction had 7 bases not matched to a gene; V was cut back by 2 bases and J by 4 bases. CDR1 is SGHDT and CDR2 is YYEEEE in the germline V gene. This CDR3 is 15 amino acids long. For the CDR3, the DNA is TGTGCCAGCAGCTTTCCGACAGGGATTCCAGATACGCAGTATTTT. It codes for CASSFPTGIPDTQYF.

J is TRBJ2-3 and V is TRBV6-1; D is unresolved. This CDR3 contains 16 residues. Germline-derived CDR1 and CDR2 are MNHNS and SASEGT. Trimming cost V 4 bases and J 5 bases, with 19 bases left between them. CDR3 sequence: CASSVAGLAAGDTQYF. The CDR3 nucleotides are TGTGCCAGCAGTGTGGCTGGGCTCGCTGCAGGAGATACGCAGTATTTT.

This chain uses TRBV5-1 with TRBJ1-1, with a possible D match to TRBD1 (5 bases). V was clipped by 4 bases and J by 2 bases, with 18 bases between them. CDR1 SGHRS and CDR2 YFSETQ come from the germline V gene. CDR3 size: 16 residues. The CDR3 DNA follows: TGCGCCAGCAGCACCTTTTCGACAGTTGCAAACACTGAAGCTTTCTTT. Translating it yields CASSTFSTVANTEAFF. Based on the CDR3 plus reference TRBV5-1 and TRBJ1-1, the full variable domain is KAGVTQTPRYLIKTRGQQVTLSCSPISGHRSVSWYQQTPGQGLQFLFEYFSETQRNKGNFPGRFSGRQFSNSRSEMNVSTLELGDSALYLCASSTFSTVANTEAFFGQGTRLTVV.

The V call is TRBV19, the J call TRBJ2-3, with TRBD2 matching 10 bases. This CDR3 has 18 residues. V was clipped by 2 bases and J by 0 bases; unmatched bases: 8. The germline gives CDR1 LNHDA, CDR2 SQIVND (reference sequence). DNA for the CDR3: TGTGCCAGTAGTATACGCCATAGCGGGGGGATTAGCACAGATACGCAGTATTTT. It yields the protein CASSIRHSGGISTDTQYF.

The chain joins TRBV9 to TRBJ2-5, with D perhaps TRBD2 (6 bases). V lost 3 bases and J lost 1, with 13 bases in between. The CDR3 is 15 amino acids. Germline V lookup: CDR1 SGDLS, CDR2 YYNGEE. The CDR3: CASSAAGTLQETQYF. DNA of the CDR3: TGTGCCAGCAGCGCCGCCGGGACTCTCCAAGAGACCCAGTACTTC.

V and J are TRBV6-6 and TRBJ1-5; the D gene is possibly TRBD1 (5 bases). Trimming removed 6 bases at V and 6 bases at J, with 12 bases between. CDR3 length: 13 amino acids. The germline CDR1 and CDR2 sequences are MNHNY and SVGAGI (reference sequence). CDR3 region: CASRGGESQPQHF. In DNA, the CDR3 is TGTGCCAGCAGGGGAGGGGAAAGTCAGCCCCAGCATTTT.

Here the CDR3 reads CASSIGGRDGHSYEQYF. The CDR3 nucleotides are TGTGCCAGTAGTATTGGAGGAAGGGACGGCCATTCCTACGAGCAGTACTTC. V gene TRBV19 combines with J gene TRBJ2-7; D possibly matches TRBD1 or TRBD2 (5 bases each). This CDR3 contains 17 residues. CDR1 is LNHDA, CDR2 SQIVND, per germline (reference sequence). Between the trimmed V and J ends, which lost 3 bases and 1 base, there was a span of 19 bases.

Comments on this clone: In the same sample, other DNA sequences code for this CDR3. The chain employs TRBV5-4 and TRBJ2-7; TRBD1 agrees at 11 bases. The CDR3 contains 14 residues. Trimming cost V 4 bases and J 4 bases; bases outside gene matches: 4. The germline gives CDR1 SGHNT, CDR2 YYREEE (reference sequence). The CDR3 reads CASSPGTGGYEQYF. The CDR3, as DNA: TGTGCCAGCAGCCCAGGGACAGGGGGATACGAGCAGTACTTC.

In DNA form, the CDR3 reads TGTGCCAGCAGTGAAGGACTAGCGGGATACAATGAGCAGTTCTTC. Translated, it gives CASSEGLAGYNEQFF. The J gene is TRBJ2-1, the V gene TRBV2; TRBD2 agrees at 11 bases. Germline values: CDR1 SNHLY, CDR2 FYNNEI. The CDR3 is made up of 15 amino acids. V was pared by 1 base and J by 4 bases, with 0 bases of the junction left unmatched.

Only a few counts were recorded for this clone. The chain's CDR3 is CASSLGGGDEKLFF. CDR3 sequence (DNA): TGTGCCAGCAGTTTGGGGGGCGGGGATGAAAAACTGTTTTTT. The chain joins TRBV9 to TRBJ1-4, with D possibly being TRBD1 (6 bases). Germline V gives CDR1 SGDLS, CDR2 YYNGEE. V was cut by 5 bases and J by 6 bases, with 14 bases left in between. The CDR3 contains 14 residues.

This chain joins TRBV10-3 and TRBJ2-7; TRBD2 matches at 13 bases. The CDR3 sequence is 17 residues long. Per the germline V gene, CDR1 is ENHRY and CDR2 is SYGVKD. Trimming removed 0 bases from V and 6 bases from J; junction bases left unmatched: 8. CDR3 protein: CAISESSTSGGPREQYF. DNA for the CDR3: TGTGCCATCAGTGAGTCTTCGACTAGCGGGGGGCCCCGCGAGCAGTACTTC.

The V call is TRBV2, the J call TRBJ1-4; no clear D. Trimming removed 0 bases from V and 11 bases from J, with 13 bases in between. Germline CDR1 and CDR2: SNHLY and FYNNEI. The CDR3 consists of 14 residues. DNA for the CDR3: TGTGCCAGCAGTGAAGCGGCGTCTGGTGTCAAACTGTTTTTT. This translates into CASSEAASGVKLFF.

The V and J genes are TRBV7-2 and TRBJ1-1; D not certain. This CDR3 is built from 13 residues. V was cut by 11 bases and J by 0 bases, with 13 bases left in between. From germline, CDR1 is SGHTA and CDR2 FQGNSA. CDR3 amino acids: CAARTSLNTEAFF. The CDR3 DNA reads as TGTGCCGCCCGAACGTCGTTGAACACTGAAGCTTTCTTT.

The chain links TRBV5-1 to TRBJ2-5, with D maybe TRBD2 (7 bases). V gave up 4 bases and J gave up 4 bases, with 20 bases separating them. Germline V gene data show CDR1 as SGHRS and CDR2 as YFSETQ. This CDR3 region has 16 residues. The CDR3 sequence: CASSAIGGALRETQYF. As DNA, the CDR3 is TGCGCCAGCAGCGCAATTGGGGGGGCCTTGAGAGAGACCCAGTACTTC.

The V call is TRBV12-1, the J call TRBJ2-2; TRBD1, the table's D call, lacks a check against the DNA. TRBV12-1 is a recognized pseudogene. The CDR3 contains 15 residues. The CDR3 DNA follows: TGTGCCAGCAGCGGGGACAGGGAGGACACCGGGGAGCTGTTTTTT. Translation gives CASSGDREDTGELFF.

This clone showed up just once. The CDR3 nucleotides read TGCGCCAGCAGCTTGGAATCAGCGGTCTATGGCTACACCTTC. Translating it yields CASSLESAVYGYTF. The chain joins TRBV5-1 to TRBJ1-2, with D uncertain. The CDR3 extends over 14 amino acids. Trimming took off 0 bases at V and 4 bases at J, with 10 bases between the two ends. CDR1 and CDR2 (germline): SGHRS, YFSETQ.

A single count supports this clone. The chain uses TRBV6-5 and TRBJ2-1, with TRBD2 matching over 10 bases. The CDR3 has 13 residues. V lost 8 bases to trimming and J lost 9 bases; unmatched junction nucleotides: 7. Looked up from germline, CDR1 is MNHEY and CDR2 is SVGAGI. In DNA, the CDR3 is TGTGCCAGCGTATCTAGCGGGGGAGGTGAGCAGTTCTTC. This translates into CASVSSGGGEQFF.

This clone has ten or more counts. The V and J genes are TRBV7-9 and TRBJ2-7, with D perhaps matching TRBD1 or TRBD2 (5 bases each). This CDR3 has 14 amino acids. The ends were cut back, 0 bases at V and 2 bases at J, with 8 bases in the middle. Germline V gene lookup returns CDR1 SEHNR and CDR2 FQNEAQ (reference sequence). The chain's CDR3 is CASSLAGVPYEQYF. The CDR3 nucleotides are TGTGCCAGCAGCTTAGCGGGGGTCCCCTACGAGCAGTACTTC.

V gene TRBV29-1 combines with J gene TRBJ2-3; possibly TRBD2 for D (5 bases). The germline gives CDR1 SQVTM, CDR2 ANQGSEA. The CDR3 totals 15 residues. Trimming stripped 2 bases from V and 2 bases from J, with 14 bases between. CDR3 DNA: TGCAGCGTTGAATGGAGGCTTCAGGCCACAGATACGCAGTATTTT. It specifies CSVEWRLQATDTQYF.

Here the CDR3 DNA reads TGTGCCAGCAGTGGTTGGCCTGGCTACACCTTC. This gives the protein CASSGWPGYTF. V usage is TRBV6-5 and J usage is TRBJ1-2; D gene uncertain. CDR1 is MNHEY, CDR2 SVGAGI, per germline. Trimming removed 5 bases at V and 7 bases at J, with 8 bases between. CDR3 length equals 11 residues.

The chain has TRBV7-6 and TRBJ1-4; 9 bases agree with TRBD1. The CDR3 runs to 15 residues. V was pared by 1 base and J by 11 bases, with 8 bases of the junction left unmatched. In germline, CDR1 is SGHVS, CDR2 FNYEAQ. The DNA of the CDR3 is TGTGCCAGCAGCTTAGAGGCGGGACAGGGCGGCAAACTGTTTTTT. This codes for CASSLEAGQGGKLFF.

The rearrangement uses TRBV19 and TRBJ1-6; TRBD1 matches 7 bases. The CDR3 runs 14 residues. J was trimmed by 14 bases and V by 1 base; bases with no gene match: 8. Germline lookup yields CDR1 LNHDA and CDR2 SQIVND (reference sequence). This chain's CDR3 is CASSIGDSLRALHF. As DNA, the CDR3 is TGTGCCAGTAGTATAGGGGACAGTTTACGAGCCCTCCACTTT.

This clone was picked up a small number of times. As DNA, the CDR3 is TGTGCCTGGAGTATAGACTGGAGCTCTGGAAACACCATATATTTT. It yields the protein CAWSIDWSSGNTIYF. The chain uses TRBV30 and TRBJ1-3; D remains ambiguous. There are 15 residues in the CDR3. The V end was cut by 2 bases, the J end by 0 bases, with 11 bases between. Looked up from germline, CDR1 is GTSNPN and CDR2 is SVGIG (reference sequence). Full variable domain (missing parts from reference TRBV30 and TRBJ1-3): SQTIHQWPATLVQPVGSPLSLECTVEGTSNPNLYWYRQAAGRGLQLLFYSVGIGQISSEVPQNLSASRPQDRQFILSSKKLLLSDSGFYLCAWSIDWSSGNTIYFGEGSWLTVV.

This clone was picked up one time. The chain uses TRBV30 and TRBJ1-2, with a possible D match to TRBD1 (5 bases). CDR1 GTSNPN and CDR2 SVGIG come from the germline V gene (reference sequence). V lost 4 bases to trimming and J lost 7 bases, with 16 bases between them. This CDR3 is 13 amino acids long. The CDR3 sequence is CAWIPSAGPGYTF. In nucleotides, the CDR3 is TGTGCCTGGATTCCGTCGGCAGGGCCTGGCTACACCTTC.

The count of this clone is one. Here the CDR3 DNA reads TGCGCCAGCAGCTTGGCCCCGCTCTACGAGCAGTACTTC. Amino acid sequence: CASSLAPLYEQYF. This chain links TRBV5-1 with TRBJ2-7; no clear D gene. The CDR3 runs 13 residues. The V gene lost 0 bases and the J gene lost 3 bases, with 7 bases spanning the gap. CDR1 and CDR2 from the germline V gene are SGHRS and YFSETQ.

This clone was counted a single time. The CDR3 reads CAWDSGGLGGYTF. CDR3 DNA sequence: TGTGCCTGGGACTCTGGAGGCCTAGGGGGTTACACCTTC. The chain uses TRBV30 and TRBJ1-2; D may be TRBD1 (6 bases). Germline lookup yields CDR1 GTSNPN and CDR2 SVGIG (reference sequence). Trimming shortened V by 5 bases and J by 11 bases, and 21 bases separated the two germline ends. This CDR3 region has 13 residues. Variable domain in full (rest from reference TRBV30 and TRBJ1-2): SQTIHQWPATLVQPVGSPLSLECTVEGTSNPNLYWYRQAAGRGLQLLFYSVGIGQISSEVPQNLSASRPQDRQFILSSKKLLLSDSGFYLCAWDSGGLGGYTFGSGTRLTVV.

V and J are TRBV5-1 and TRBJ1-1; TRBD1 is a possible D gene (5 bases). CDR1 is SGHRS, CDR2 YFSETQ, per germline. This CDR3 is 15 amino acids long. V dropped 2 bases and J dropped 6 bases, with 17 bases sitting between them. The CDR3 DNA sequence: TGCGCCAGCAGCTTATCCGGGACGTCGATAGCTGAAGCTTTCTTT. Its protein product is CASSLSGTSIAEAFF.